The entry below describes one TCR beta chain. Its antigen is not identified. Produced via immunoSEQ multiplex PCR; TCRdb's table is partial and in-frame only. The sample consists of approximately 7,300 clones, 77% of them appearing once. This sample is part of a study of PD-1 blockade in classical Hodgkin lymphoma. Whole-study findings and limits: CD4+ TCR diversity rose significantly by C4D1, and CD8+ TCR diversity did not.

V dropped 0 bases and J dropped 3 bases, with 12 bases sitting between them. The CDR3 covers 15 residues. In germline, CDR1 is MGHRA, CDR2 YSYEKL. The sample's time point: cycle 4 day 1 (C4D1), after more than five weeks of nivolumab. All patients experienced relapse after autologous stem cell transplantation, and brentuximab vedotin exposure was variable. Thawed PBMCs underwent magnetic negative selection to obtain purified CD8+ T cells. The clonotype comes from a human donor with classical Hodgkin lymphoma. Sequences were derived from CD8+ T cells from blood, sampled before the fourth cycle of nivolumab. This chain uses TRBV4-1 with TRBJ2-7; possible D gene TRBD1, 5 bases. The CDR3 protein is CASSQDHPGNYEQYF. CDR3 DNA: TGCGCCAGCAGCCAAGATCATCCAGGGAACTACGAGCAGTACTTC.